The T cell receptor beta chain described here comes from a study of OX40 agonist ivuxolimab in advanced cancers. Overall study: Ivuxolimab, an agonist antibody against OX40 (CD134), was given to patients. Study-level findings and limits: Certain nonresponders likewise exhibited a low normalized T-cell clonal expansion.

The protocol was immunoSEQ multiplex PCR, while the TCRdb copy is restricted to in-frame clones and leaves out a portion. The sample carries some 45,000 clones, 86% recorded once. Concerning this clone: The target antigen is unknown.

Germline V gives CDR1 MNHEY, CDR2 SVGAGI. V shed 8 bases and J shed 8 bases, with 15 bases lying between them. This CDR3 has 13 residues. This material consisted of CD4+ or CD8+ T cells sorted from blood, taken in a trial of the OX40 agonist ivuxolimab. The chain uses TRBV6-5 and TRBJ1-4, with D tentatively TRBD1 (6 bases). The TCR originated in an adult with an advanced solid tumor such as melanoma, head and neck, liver or kidney cancer. Here the CDR3 reads CASSWGGEEKLFF. In nucleotides, the CDR3 is TGTGCCAGCTCTTGGGGGGGCGAAGAAAAACTGTTTTTT.